This T cell receptor beta chain was observed in a study of T-cell reconstitution after alpha-beta-depleted transplantation in children. The TCRbeta library was prepared with unique molecular identifiers. TCRdb recomputed calls from the PCR reads with MiXCR, one row per CDR3 protein. The sample shows a few hundred thousand distinct CDR3 sequences, over 9.5% of them seen only once. Germline CDR1 is SEHNR and CDR2 is FQNEAQ (reference sequence). Trimming took 1 base from V and 0 from J, leaving 9 bases between them. The CDR3 is 15 residues long. This clonotype was seen at least ten times. The V call is TRBV7-9, the J call TRBJ2-5; no clear D. The material was PBMCs, obtained before TCRalphabeta/CD19-depleted stem cell transplant. This sequence originates from a boy in the first two years of life with acute myeloid leukemia, due to receive a stem cell transplant. CDR3 residues: CASSLGRLYQETQYF. CDR3 DNA: TGTGCCAGCAGCTTAGGCCGCCTATACCAAGAGACCCAGTACTTC.